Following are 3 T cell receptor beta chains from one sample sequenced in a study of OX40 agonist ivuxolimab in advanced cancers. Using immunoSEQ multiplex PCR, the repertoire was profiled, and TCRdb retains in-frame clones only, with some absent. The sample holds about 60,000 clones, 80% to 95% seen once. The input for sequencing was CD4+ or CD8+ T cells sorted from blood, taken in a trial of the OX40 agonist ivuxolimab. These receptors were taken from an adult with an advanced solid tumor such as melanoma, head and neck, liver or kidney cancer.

This CDR3 is CSVGTGGIEAFF. In DNA form, the CDR3 reads TGCAGCGTTGGGACAGGGGGCATTGAAGCTTTCTTT. The chain has TRBV29-1 and TRBJ1-1, with 11 positions matching TRBD1. Germline assignment: CDR1 SQVTM and CDR2 ANQGSEA. This CDR3 has 12 residues. J gave up 7 bases and V 4 bases, and 2 bases lay outside the gene matches.

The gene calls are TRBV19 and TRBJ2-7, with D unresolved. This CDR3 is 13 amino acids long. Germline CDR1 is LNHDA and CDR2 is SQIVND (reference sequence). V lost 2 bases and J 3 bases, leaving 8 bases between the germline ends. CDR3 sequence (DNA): TGTGCCAGTAGTATAAGAGTGTTCTACGAGCAGTACTTC. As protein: CASSIRVFYEQYF.

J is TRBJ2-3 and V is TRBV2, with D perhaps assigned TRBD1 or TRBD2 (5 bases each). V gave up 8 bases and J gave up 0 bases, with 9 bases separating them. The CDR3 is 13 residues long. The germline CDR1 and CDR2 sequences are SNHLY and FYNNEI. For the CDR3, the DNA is TGTGCCAGCCGGGACGGCAGCACAGATACGCAGTATTTT. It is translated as CASRDGSTDTQYF.